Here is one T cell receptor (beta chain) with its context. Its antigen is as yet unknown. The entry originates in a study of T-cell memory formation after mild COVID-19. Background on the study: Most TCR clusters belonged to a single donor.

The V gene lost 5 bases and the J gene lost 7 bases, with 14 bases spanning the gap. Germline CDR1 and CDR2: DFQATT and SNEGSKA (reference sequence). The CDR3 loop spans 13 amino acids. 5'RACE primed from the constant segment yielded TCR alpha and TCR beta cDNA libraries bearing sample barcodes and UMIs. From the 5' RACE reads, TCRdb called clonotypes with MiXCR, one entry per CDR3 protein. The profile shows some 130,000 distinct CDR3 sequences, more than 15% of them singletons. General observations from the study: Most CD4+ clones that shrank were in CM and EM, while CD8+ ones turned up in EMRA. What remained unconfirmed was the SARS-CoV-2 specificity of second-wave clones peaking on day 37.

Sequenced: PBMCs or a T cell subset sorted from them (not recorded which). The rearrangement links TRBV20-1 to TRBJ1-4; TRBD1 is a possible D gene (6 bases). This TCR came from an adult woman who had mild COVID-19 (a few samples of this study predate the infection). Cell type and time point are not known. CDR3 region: CSAQTGMGEKLFF. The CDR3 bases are TGCAGTGCTCAAACAGGGATGGGTGAAAAACTGTTTTTT.